The rows below give T cell receptor beta chains drawn from one sample of a study of human CD4 T cells and Enterobacteriaceae. Assay: immunoSEQ multiplex PCR; the TCRdb copy retains only in-frame clones and omits some. Of about 25,000 clones in the sample, 80% to 90% were seen once. Sequences were obtained from memory CD4+ T cells from blood. These TCRs come from a human donor in good health. Each CDR3 is given with its conserved first and last residue. A D gene is named only where the DNA matches it firmly. Clone sizes are given selectively: once, few, many, or a class where the clone is expanded.

abundance	j_gene	v_gene	d_gene	CDR3aa	CDR3nt
NA	TRBJ2-3	TRBV11-3	NA	CASSLDTQYF	TGTGCCAGCAGCTTAGATACGCAGTATTTT
NA	TRBJ2-7	TRBV7-8	NA	CASSSSRTEQYF	TGTGCCAGCAGCTCCTCAAGGACGGAGCAGTACTTC
NA	TRBJ1-2	TRBV5-1	TRBD1	CASSTGQVNYGYTF	TGCGCCAGCAGCACGGGACAGGTGAACTATGGCTACACCTTC
NA	TRBJ2-7	TRBV7-9	TRBD1	CASSLTGDEQYF	TGTGCCAGCAGCTTAACAGGGGACGAGCAGTACTTC
few	TRBJ2-5	TRBV19	TRBD2	CASRLAGETQYF	TGTGCCAGTCGACTAGCGGGAGAGACCCAGTACTTC
NA	TRBJ1-4	TRBV5-1	TRBD1	CASSSGQATNEKLFF	TGCGCCAGCAGCTCCGGACAGGCAACTAATGAAAAACTGTTTTTT
few	TRBJ1-4	TRBV19	TRBD1	CASTSPGTGDEKLFF	TGTGCCAGTACATCCCCCGGGACAGGGGATGAAAAACTGTTTTTT
NA	TRBJ2-7	TRBV29-1	NA	CSVVGPTTYEQYF	TGCAGCGTAGTGGGACCGACCACCTACGAGCAGTACTTC
NA	TRBJ1-3	TRBV5-1	NA	CASSPGTWAGNTIYF	TGCGCCAGCAGCCCCGGGACGTGGGCTGGAAACACCATATATTTT
NA	TRBJ2-4	TRBV27	TRBD2	CASSPGTSGVYTKNIQYF	TGTGCCAGCAGTCCGGGGACTAGCGGGGTCTACACCAAAAACATTCAGTACTTC
NA	TRBJ2-3	TRBV2	TRBD2	CASSDGRGGADTQYF	TGTGCCAGCAGTGATGGTCGGGGGGGGGCGGATACGCAGTATTTT
NA	TRBJ2-1	TRBV5-6	NA	CASSLANRGRHEQFF	TGTGCCAGCAGCTTGGCCAACCGGGGGAGGCATGAGCAGTTCTTC
NA	TRBJ1-2	TRBV28	TRBD1	CASSLGTATYGYTF	TGTGCCAGCAGCCTAGGGACAGCTACCTATGGCTACACCTTC
NA	TRBJ2-5	TRBV5-1	NA	CASSFLGTGGIGGSEETQYF	TGCGCCAGCAGCTTTCTCGGGACAGGCGGTATTGGCGGGAGCGAGGAGACCCAGTACTTC
once	TRBJ2-1	TRBV7-2	NA	CASSLVRGNEQFF	TGTGCCAGCAGCTTAGTGAGGGGAAATGAGCAGTTCTTC
NA	TRBJ1-6	TRBV7-9	TRBD1	CASSRQGQGAFNSPLHF	TGTGCCAGCAGCCGCCAGGGACAGGGCGCTTTTAATTCACCCCTCCACTTT
NA	TRBJ1-6	TRBV4-1	NA	CASSREVRRSLSPLHF	TGCGCCAGCAGCCGAGAGGTGCGTAGGAGCCTTTCACCCCTCCACTTT
few	TRBJ1-5	TRBV19	NA	CASSRGVNSNQPQHF	TGTGCCAGCAGTCGGGGGGTAAATAGCAATCAGCCCCAGCATTTT
NA	TRBJ1-5	TRBV7-9	TRBD1	CASSLGQGATWNQPQHF	TGTGCCAGCAGCTTAGGACAGGGGGCTACATGGAATCAGCCCCAGCATTTT
NA	TRBJ2-5	TRBV5-1	TRBD2	CASSLRENSGRVGSGETQYF	TGCGCCAGCAGCTTGCGTGAAAATAGCGGGAGAGTGGGATCCGGGGAGACCCAGTACTTC
NA	TRBJ2-3	TRBV28	TRBD2	CAAYGTSGRDRAQYF	TGTGCAGCCTATGGGACTAGCGGGAGGGATAGGGCGCAGTATTTT
once	TRBJ2-3	TRBV7-2	NA	CASSIRRTDTQYF	TGTGCCAGCAGCATTCGACGGACAGATACGCAGTATTTT
NA	TRBJ1-2	TRBV7-6	TRBD1	CASSPRTGFGYTF	TGTGCCAGCAGCCCCAGGACAGGGTTTGGCTACACCTTC
NA	TRBJ1-3	TRBV9	NA	CASSAGTVGNTIYF	TGTGCCAGCAGCGCGGGGACGGTAGGAAACACCATATATTTT
medium-sized	TRBJ1-2	TRBV7-8	NA	CASSKSRLINYGYTF	TGTGCCAGCAGCAAAAGCAGGCTGATTAACTATGGCTACACCTTC
NA	TRBJ2-3	TRBV2	NA	CASTKGLTTDTQYF	TGTGCCAGCACCAAGGGACTTACCACAGATACGCAGTATTTT
NA	TRBJ2-3	TRBV9	NA	CASSGYAPGVRTDTQYF	TGTGCCAGCAGCGGATATGCACCAGGGGTGCGCACAGATACGCAGTATTTT
NA	TRBJ1-1	TRBV6-5	TRBD1	CASRSTGRSTEAFF	TGTGCCAGCAGATCGACAGGGAGGTCCACTGAAGCTTTCTTT
NA	TRBJ2-7	TRBV11-2	TRBD2	CASSQGTNPSEQYF	TGTGCCAGCAGCCAAGGGACTAATCCCTCCGAGCAGTACTTC
NA	TRBJ2-1	TRBV11-1	NA	CASSLRGGGVNEQFF	TGTGCCAGCAGCTTACGAGGCGGGGGCGTCAATGAGCAGTTCTTC
NA	TRBJ1-4	TRBV7-9	NA	CASSLDLNGKLFF	TGTGCCAGCAGTCTAGACCTAAATGGAAAACTGTTTTTT
NA	TRBJ2-3	TRBV18	NA	CASSPGRTDTQYF	TGTGCCAGCTCACCTGGACGGACAGATACGCAGTATTTT
NA	TRBJ1-1	TRBV5-1	TRBD1	CASTEQGSNTEAFF	TGCGCCAGCACCGAACAGGGGAGCAACACTGAAGCTTTCTTT
few	TRBJ1-3	TRBV11-2	NA	CATSEASGNTIYF	TGTGCCACCTCCGAGGCCTCTGGAAACACCATATATTTT
NA	TRBJ1-6	TRBV9	NA	CASSALTGAGSPLHF	TGTGCCAGCAGCGCCTTGACGGGGGCGGGTTCACCCCTCCACTTT
NA	TRBJ1-1	TRBV11-2	NA	CASCRVSNTEAFF	TGTGCCAGCTGTAGGGTCTCTAACACTGAAGCTTTCTTT
NA	TRBJ1-2	TRBV6-5	NA	CASRHLNGDYGYTF	TGTGCCAGCAGACATTTAAATGGAGACTATGGCTACACCTTC
NA	TRBJ2-6	TRBV2	NA	CASKVGGGANVLTF	TGTGCCAGCAAGGTCGGTGGCGGGGCCAACGTCCTGACTTTC
NA	TRBJ1-5	TRBV28	NA	CASSFGQRNQPQHF	TGTGCCAGCAGTTTTGGACAGCGCAATCAGCCCCAGCATTTT
medium-sized	TRBJ2-1	TRBV7-9	NA	CASSLAGLGEQFF	TGTGCCAGCAGCTTAGCGGGGCTGGGTGAGCAGTTCTTC
NA	TRBJ2-7	TRBV5-4	NA	CASSSDLADREQYF	TGTGCCAGCAGTTCTGATTTGGCTGACAGGGAGCAGTACTTC
NA	TRBJ1-6	TRBV28	NA	CASTKDGFSSYNSPLHF	TGTGCCAGCACCAAGGACGGATTCAGCTCCTATAATTCACCCCTCCACTTT
NA	TRBJ2-7	TRBV7-9	NA	CASSWDAYEQYF	TGTGCCAGCAGCTGGGACGCCTACGAGCAGTACTTC
NA	TRBJ1-4	TRBV5-5	TRBD1	CASSTGGSEKLFF	TGTGCCAGCAGCACAGGGGGTAGTGAAAAACTGTTTTTT
NA	TRBJ2-3	TRBV5-4	NA	CASSFAGTRSTDTQYF	TGTGCCAGCAGCTTCGCAGGGACTCGGAGCACAGATACGCAGTATTTT
few	TRBJ2-1	TRBV5-1	TRBD2	CASRATSGSYNEQFF	TGCGCCAGCAGGGCAACTAGCGGCTCCTACAATGAGCAGTTCTTC
NA	TRBJ2-5	TRBV5-1	TRBD1	CASSEGQGTTETQYF	TGCGCCAGCAGCGAGGGACAGGGGACCACGGAGACCCAGTACTTC
NA	TRBJ2-7	TRBV19	TRBD2	CASSDGGTRNYEQYF	TGTGCCAGTAGCGACGGAGGGACTAGAAACTACGAGCAGTACTTC
NA	TRBJ2-3	TRBV5-5	NA	CASSLAGRDTQYF	TGTGCCAGCAGCTTGGCAGGGCGGGATACGCAGTATTTT
NA	TRBJ1-1	TRBV7-2	NA	CASSKAGLEAFF	TGTGCCAGCAGTAAGGCCGGGCTAGAAGCTTTCTTT
NA	TRBJ2-4	TRBV27	NA	CASSPPGVLLAKNIQYF	TGTGCCAGCAGTCCCCCTGGGGTATTGCTAGCCAAAAACATTCAGTACTTC
NA	TRBJ2-7	TRBV15	TRBD2	CATSRARGAYEQYF	TGTGCCACCAGCAGAGCTCGGGGGGCCTACGAGCAGTACTTC
NA	TRBJ2-7	TRBV7-3	TRBD2	CASSLATSGSLPYEQYF	TGTGCCAGCAGCTTAGCCACTAGCGGGAGTCTACCCTACGAGCAGTACTTC